The T cell receptor (beta chain) under discussion was sequenced for a study of monozygotic twins with inflammatory bowel disease. No DNA is given; TCRdb re-called the 5' RACE reads and lists each CDR3 protein once. This sample contains approximately 300,000 distinct CDR3 sequences. The CDR3 is 15 residues long. Germline V gene sequence: CDR1 SGHRS, CDR2 YFSETQ. The chain joins TRBV5-1 to TRBJ1-4; checking the TCRdb D call of TRBD1 is not possible without DNA. This TCR was recovered from a human donor with ulcerative colitis or Crohn's disease, or a healthy co-twin of an affected twin (not recorded which). Sequencing was carried out using blood. The CDR3 reads CASSPPGQGTEKLFF. Looking up the rest from reference TRBV5-1 and TRBJ1-4 gives the full variable domain: KAGVTQTPRYLIKTRGQQVTLSCSPISGHRSVSWYQQTPGQGLQFLFEYFSETQRNKGNFPGRFSGRQFSNSRSEMNVSTLELGDSALYLCASSPPGQGTEKLFFGSGTQLSVL.